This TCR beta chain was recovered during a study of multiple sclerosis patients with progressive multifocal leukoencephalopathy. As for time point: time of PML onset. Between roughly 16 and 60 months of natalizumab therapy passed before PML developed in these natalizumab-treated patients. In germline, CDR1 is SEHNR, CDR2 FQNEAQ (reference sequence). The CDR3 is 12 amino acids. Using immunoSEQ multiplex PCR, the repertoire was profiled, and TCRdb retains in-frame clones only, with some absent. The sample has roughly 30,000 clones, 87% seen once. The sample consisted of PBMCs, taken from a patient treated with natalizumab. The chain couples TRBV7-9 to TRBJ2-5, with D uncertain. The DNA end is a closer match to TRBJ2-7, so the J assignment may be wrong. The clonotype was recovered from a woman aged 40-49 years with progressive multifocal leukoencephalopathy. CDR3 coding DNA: TGTGCCAGCAGCCTCCCGGTCGACGAGCAGTACTTC. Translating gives CASSLPVDEQYF.